These 6 T cell receptor beta chains share one sample of origin, sequenced in a study of blood T cell repertoires in COVID-19. Data came from immunoSEQ multiplex PCR; TCRdb stores just in-frame clones and leaves some out. The table records about 220,000 clones, approximately 90% of them present only once. Sequenced: PBMCs or T cells enriched from blood (not recorded which). The receptors were gathered from a woman in her thirties or forties with acute COVID-19.

This chain joins TRBV19 and TRBJ1-5, with 7 bases identical to TRBD1. CDR3 length: 15 residues. Germline V lookup: CDR1 LNHDA, CDR2 SQIVND (reference sequence). Germline trimming cut 11 bases from V and 2 bases from J; bases unmatched to any gene: 12. In nucleotides, the CDR3 is TGTGCCGCGGGACAGATGTCGGGCGGCAATCAGCCCCAGCATTTT. Protein: CAAGQMSGGNQPQHF.

The J gene is TRBJ1-1, the V gene TRBV4-1, with D unclear. CDR1 MGHRA and CDR2 YSYEKL come from the germline V gene. Trimming removed 4 bases from V and 1 base from J, with 7 bases in between. This CDR3 has 13 amino acids. The CDR3 sequence is CASSRTENTEAFF. CDR3 DNA sequence: TGCGCCAGCAGCCGAACAGAGAACACTGAAGCTTTCTTT.

The rearrangement uses TRBV7-6 and TRBJ2-3; the match to TRBD2 covers 14 bases. V dropped 1 base and J dropped 7; count of bases not matched to a gene: 19. Germline CDR1 reads SGHVS; CDR2 reads FNYEAQ. CDR3 length: 21 residues. This CDR3 is CASSLVSGGLAGGSALNTQYF. The DNA for the CDR3 is TGTGCCAGCAGCTTAGTTAGTGGTGGACTAGCGGGGGGCTCCGCCTTGAATACGCAGTATTTT.

This clone was seen once. J is TRBJ1-1 and V is TRBV28, with 12 bases aligning to TRBD1. The germline gives CDR1 MDHEN, CDR2 SYDVKM. With 8 bases clipped from V and 0 bases from J, the junction kept 10 bases outside the gene matches. This CDR3 is built from 17 residues. This chain's CDR3 is CASRDRGRGGLNTEAFF. The CDR3 bases are TGTGCCAGCCGGGACAGGGGGCGAGGGGGGTTGAACACTGAAGCTTTCTTT.

The chain couples TRBV19 to TRBJ2-3; D is possibly TRBD1 (6 bases). Germline loops: CDR1 LNHDA, CDR2 SQIVND (reference sequence). Trimming pared 3 bases from V and 2 bases from J, leaving 9 bases between. The CDR3 has 14 amino acids. The chain's CDR3 is CASSMQGFTDTQYF. The CDR3 DNA reads as TGTGCCAGTAGTATGCAGGGGTTCACAGATACGCAGTATTTT.

The chain uses TRBV4-1 and TRBJ1-1; no reliable D call. Germline assignment: CDR1 MGHRA and CDR2 YSYEKL. The CDR3 has 15 amino acids. Between the trimmed V and J ends, which lost 5 bases and 4 bases, there was a span of 17 bases. The CDR3: CASSSRTGKSTEAFF. DNA for the CDR3: TGCGCCAGCAGCTCACGGACGGGGAAAAGCACTGAAGCTTTCTTT.